The sequence of this T cell receptor beta chain was determined in a study of CD8 T cells in ankylosing spondylitis. Study outcomes and limitations: According to the report, clones linked to the disease were significantly enriched in matched synovial fluid samples taken from ankylosing spondylitis patients. Previous work reported some of these motif variants in the synovial fluid and blood of reactive arthritis.

This CDR3 has 14 residues. CDR1 and CDR2 from the germline V gene are SGHAT and FQNNGV. Trimming took 3 bases from V and 5 from J, leaving 10 bases between them. This clonotype came up many times. Antigen: not known. Via MiXCR, TCRdb re-called the 5' RACE reads, giving one row per CDR3 protein. The sample shows some 130,000 distinct CDR3 sequences, about an eighth of them seen only once. The V and J genes are TRBV11-2 and TRBJ2-2; unclear D gene. What was sequenced was blood, either unsorted or a sorted T cell fraction (not recorded which). The TCR comes from a female donor with ankylosing spondylitis or in good health (not recorded which). CDR3 loop: CASSFSGGTGELFF. The CDR3 DNA follows: TGTGCCAGCAGCTTTAGTGGTGGGACCGGGGAGCTGTTTTTT.